This note documents a single T cell receptor beta chain sequence. This record belongs to a study of blood T cell repertoires in COVID-19. Study background: Some COVID-19 samples were acute and others convalescent; all came from the United States, Italy and Spain.

TCRdb's table, derived via immunoSEQ multiplex PCR, lists solely in-frame clones and lacks some. The sample lists roughly 370,000 clones; around 87% were seen once. The receptor was isolated from a woman in her forties or fifties who had recovered from COVID-19. Sample: PBMCs or T cells enriched from blood (not recorded which).

CDR3 nucleotides: TGTGCCAGCAGCCGATCCGGGACTCCGATAGCTAACTATGGCTACACCTTC. It translates to CASSRSGTPIANYGYTF. The V gene is TRBV5-5, the J gene TRBJ1-2; D is perhaps TRBD1 (5 bases). Trimming took off 4 bases at V and 0 bases at J, with 19 bases between the two ends. The CDR3 has 17 residues. Germline CDR1 reads SGHKS; CDR2 reads YYEKEE (reference sequence).